This TCR beta chain was profiled in a study of blood T cell repertoires in COVID-19. Study-level information: Sample material is recorded as cDNA or gDNA derived from T cells, B-cell-depleted T cells, or PBMCs.

In the authors' workflow: By means of reference gene primer amplification, nucleated cell counts were estimated. Sequenced by immunoSEQ multiplex PCR; TCRdb stores in-frame clones only, minus some. The V and J calls and clone size were taken over from that table, and D and trimming were inferred from the DNA. The sample yields 250,000 to 300,000 clones, almost 90% seen once. Germline CDR1 reads SGDLS; CDR2 reads YYNGEE. The CDR3 sequence is 15 residues long. The trim removed 3 bases at V and 4 bases at J, leaving 10 bases unmatched. This receptor was taken from a woman aged 30 to 39 with COVID-19, enrolled during active disease. The V call is TRBV9, the J call TRBJ2-7, with 7 bases identical to TRBD1. Sequencing input: peripheral blood. Written as DNA, the CDR3 is TGTGCCAGCAGCGCCGGTACAGGGGACGGTTACGAGCAGTACTTC. Translated, it gives CASSAGTGDGYEQYF.